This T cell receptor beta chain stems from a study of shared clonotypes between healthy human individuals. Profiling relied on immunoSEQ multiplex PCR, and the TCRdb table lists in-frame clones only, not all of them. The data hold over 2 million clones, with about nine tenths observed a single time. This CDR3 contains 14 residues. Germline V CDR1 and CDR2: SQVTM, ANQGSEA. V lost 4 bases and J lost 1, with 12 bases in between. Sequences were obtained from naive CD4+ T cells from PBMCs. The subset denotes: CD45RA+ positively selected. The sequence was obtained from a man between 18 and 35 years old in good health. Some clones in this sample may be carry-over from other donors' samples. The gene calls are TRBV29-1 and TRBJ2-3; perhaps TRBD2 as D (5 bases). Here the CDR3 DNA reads TGCAGCGTTGGAGGGTTGTTTGGCACAGATACGCAGTATTTT. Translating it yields CSVGGLFGTDTQYF.